The TCR beta chain described here comes from a study of spatial heterogeneity in lung cancer. Study overall: Alpha-chain detections were consistently fewer than beta-chain detections among the sequences. TCR and UMI combinations that were unique each appeared, on average, more than ten times in raw reads.

Noted time point: blood at routine non-recurrence follow-up after resection. Researchers sequenced whole RNA taken from tumor, nontumor lung or frozen PBMC without sorting. This clonotype appeared a few times. The CDR3 is 15 residues long. Germline V lookup: CDR1 DFQATT, CDR2 SNEGSKA (reference sequence). V was clipped by 6 bases and J by 2 bases, with 20 bases between them. TCRdb re-called the 5' RACE reads through MiXCR, storing one row per CDR3 protein. This sample has some 120,000 distinct CDR3 sequences, with more than 9% found just once. The receptor was isolated from a male donor with early-stage non-small cell lung cancer. The sample in question was PBMCs, obtained at follow-up. This sequence joins TRBV20-1 and TRBJ2-7, with D perhaps matching TRBD1 (6 bases). CDR3 coding DNA: TGCAGTGCGGACGGGACACGGAGAAATACCTACGAGCAGTACTTC. Translation: CSADGTRRNTYEQYF.